This T cell receptor (beta chain) came from a study of OX40 agonist ivuxolimab in advanced cancers. Study-wide results and limits: Relative to CD4+ cells, CD8+ T cells on average had more expanded clones. Normalized T-cell clonal expansion was also low in a subset of nonresponders.

In germline, CDR1 is DFQATT, CDR2 SNEGSKA (reference sequence). The CDR3 contains 11 residues. V was clipped by 0 bases and J by 5 bases, with 4 bases between them. This clone was counted between two and nine times. What it binds is unknown. Autoimmune disease history or systemic immunosuppression led to patient exclusion. Blood samples were obtained at baseline, cycle 4 day 1, and cycle 7 day 1. This table comes from immunoSEQ multiplex PCR, and its TCRdb copy is limited to in-frame clones, with some not included. The sample gives around 84,000 clones, 84% of which show up once; around 7.5% is in the top ten.

The source material was CD4+ or CD8+ T cells sorted from blood, sampled in a trial of the OX40 agonist ivuxolimab. The sequence was collected from an adult with an advanced solid tumor such as melanoma, head and neck, liver or kidney cancer. V usage is TRBV20-1 and J usage is TRBJ1-2; D unclear. CDR3 sequence reads: CSARDPYGYTF. The CDR3 nucleotides read TGCAGTGCTAGAGACCCGTATGGCTACACCTTC.